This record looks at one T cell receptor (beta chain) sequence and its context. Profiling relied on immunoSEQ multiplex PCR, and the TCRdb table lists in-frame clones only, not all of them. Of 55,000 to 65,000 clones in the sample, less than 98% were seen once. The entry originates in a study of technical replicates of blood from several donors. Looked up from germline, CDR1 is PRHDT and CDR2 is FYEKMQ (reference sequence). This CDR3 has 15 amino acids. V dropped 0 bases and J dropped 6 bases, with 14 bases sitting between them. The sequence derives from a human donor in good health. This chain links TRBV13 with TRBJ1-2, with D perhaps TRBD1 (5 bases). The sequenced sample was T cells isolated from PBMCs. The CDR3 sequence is CASSLGPGVHNGYTF. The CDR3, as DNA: TGTGCCAGCAGCTTAGGCCCGGGGGTCCATAATGGCTACACCTTC.